This entry features one T cell receptor beta chain sequence. Its target is not known. The data are from a study of lymphopenia after photon versus proton radiotherapy. Broader study findings: Photon-treated patients lost naive T cells and TCR diversity; proton-treated stayed stable. Survival link was tested only in deceased patients; proton benefit remains a possibility.

Trimming pared 6 bases from V and 5 bases from J, leaving 10 bases between. CDR3 size: 13 residues. Germline V CDR1 and CDR2: MDHEN, SYDVKM. Data came from immunoSEQ multiplex PCR; TCRdb stores just in-frame clones and leaves some out. The data hold 75,000 to 90,000 clones, with around four fifths observed a single time. The chain carries TRBV28 and TRBJ2-2; tentatively, D is TRBD1 (5 bases). Source: peripheral blood, taken from a patient treated with proton-based radiotherapy. This TCR was recovered from a man aged 55 to 70 with pancreatic cancer. Here the CDR3 reads CASRPGFTGELFF. The CDR3 DNA follows: TGTGCCAGCAGACCAGGGTTTACCGGGGAGCTGTTTTTT.